The present TCR beta chain was sequenced within a study of T cells in Graves' hyperthyroidism and ophthalmopathy. Authors of the study amplified TCR beta CDR3 regions from RNA transcripts. Researchers ran a first-round RT-PCR on the TCR CDR3 using the HTBI primer set. TCRdb re-derived calls from the multiplex PCR reads in MiXCR, one entry per CDR3 protein. This table has approximately 430,000 distinct CDR3 sequences, roughly 15% appearing once. This clonotype was counted ten times or more. The sample comprised blood. The sequence came from a man between 18 and 35 years old with Graves' ophthalmopathy.

The CDR3 DNA sequence: TGTGCCAGCAGCTCCCACAGGGCCGAGCAGTACTTC. This codes for CASSSHRAEQYF. V usage is TRBV11-2 and J usage is TRBJ2-7, with D possibly TRBD1 on 6 matching bases. The V gene lost 4 bases and the J gene lost 6 bases, with 10 bases spanning the gap. Germline V gene data show CDR1 as SGHAT and CDR2 as FQNNGV. The CDR3 is 12 amino acids.